The 20 T cell receptor beta chains below were found in one sample sequenced in a study of CD8+ T cells in alopecia areata. Specified treatment: oral pan-JAK inhibitor, 5-10 mg twice daily. RNA extraction was followed by reverse transcription into cDNA, which acted as the sequencing template. Profiled with immunoSEQ multiplex PCR; TCRdb holds only in-frame clones, not every one. Here the sample spans around 290,000 clones, 55% to 75% being singletons. The sample in question was CD4+ T cells sorted from blood, obtained at week 24, from a patient treated with tofacitinib. The receptors come from a human donor with alopecia areata.

This clone was counted between two and nine times. This chain uses TRBV7-8 with TRBJ2-5; D is undetermined. V was shortened by 6 bases and J by 0 bases, with 26 bases between the two germline ends. Germline V CDR1 and CDR2: SGHVS, FQNEAQ. This CDR3 has 19 residues. This CDR3 is CASSRLWKPPNPYQETQYF. The CDR3 DNA sequence: TGTGCCAGCAGTCGCCTTTGGAAACCCCCCAACCCGTACCAAGAGACCCAGTACTTC. The full variable domain, its missing parts supplied by reference TRBV7-8 and TRBJ2-5, is GAGVSQSPRYKVAKRGQDVALRCDPISGHVSLFWYQQALGQGPEFLTYFQNEAQLDKSGLPSDRFFAERPEGSVSTLKIQRTQQEDSAVYLCASSRLWKPPNPYQETQYFGPGTRLLVL.

V gene TRBV29-1 combines with J gene TRBJ2-2; no definite D call. CDR1 is SQVTM, CDR2 ANQGSEA, per germline. V gave up 2 bases and J gave up 3 bases, with 7 bases separating them. CDR3 length equals 13 residues. CDR3 residues: CSVEQSYTGELFF. CDR3 nucleotides: TGCAGCGTTGAACAGTCCTACACCGGGGAGCTGTTTTTT.

This chain joins TRBV10-3 and TRBJ2-5, with D perhaps matching TRBD1 (5 bases). Trimming removed 4 bases from V and 2 bases from J, with 5 bases in between. The CDR3 runs to 12 residues. Per the germline V gene, CDR1 is ENHRY and CDR2 is SYGVKD. CDR3 amino acids: CAISGQQETQYF. CDR3 bases: TGTGCCATCAGTGGACAGCAAGAGACCCAGTACTTC.

This clone has a handful of counts. Other DNA sequences from this sample encode an identical CDR3 as well. V usage is TRBV18 and J usage is TRBJ2-3; the D is unclear. Germline V gene sequence: CDR1 KGHSH, CDR2 LQKENI. The length of the CDR3 is 13 residues. Trimming shortened V by 0 bases and J by 0 bases, and 1 base separated the two germline ends. This CDR3 is CASSPPSTDTQYF. In nucleotides, the CDR3 is TGTGCCAGCTCACCACCAAGCACAGATACGCAGTATTTT.

The rearrangement uses TRBV30 and TRBJ1-1; the D gene is possibly TRBD1 (5 bases). This CDR3 has 12 residues. With 0 bases removed from V and 7 bases from J, the gap between germline ends came to 9 bases. The V gene's germline CDR1 is GTSNPN and CDR2 SVGIG (reference sequence). CDR3 coding DNA: TGTGCCTGGAGTGTTAGCAGGGATGAAGCTTTCTTT. It codes for CAWSVSRDEAFF.

This clone was detected a few times. The CDR3 DNA reads TGTGCCAGCAGCCCCAAACCGTTTGCTGGGGCCAACGTCCTGACTTTC. Its protein product is CASSPKPFAGANVLTF. V usage is TRBV5-6 and J usage is TRBJ2-6, with D unclear. Germline V lookup: CDR1 SGHDT, CDR2 YYEEEE. Trimming pared 4 bases from V and 2 bases from J, leaving 13 bases between. This CDR3 spans 16 amino acids.

The chain has TRBV18 and TRBJ2-2; D unclear. Trimming removed 5 bases from V and 4 bases from J, with 14 bases in between. Germline V gene lookup returns CDR1 KGHSH and CDR2 LQKENI. This CDR3 comprises 15 residues. CDR3 bases: TGTGCCAGCTCATCTGACCCGGGTTTCACCGGGGAGCTGTTTTTT. Protein sequence: CASSSDPGFTGELFF.

The genes are TRBV15 and TRBJ2-2; no definite D call. The CDR3 contains 15 residues. Trimming removed 0 bases at V and 0 bases at J, with 5 bases between. Per germline, CDR1 LNHNV and CDR2 YYDKDF (reference sequence). Written as DNA, the CDR3 is TGTGCCACCAGCAGAGACCGAGCGAACACCGGGGAGCTGTTTTTT. This gives the protein CATSRDRANTGELFF. Based on the CDR3 plus reference TRBV15 and TRBJ2-2, the full variable domain is DAMVIQNPRYQVTQFGKPVTLSCSQTLNHNVMYWYQQKSSQAPKLLFHYYDKDFNNEADTPDNFQSRRPNTSFCFLDIRSPGLGDTAMYLCATSRDRANTGELFFGEGSRLTVL.

This chain uses TRBV5-1 with TRBJ2-2, with D possibly being TRBD1 (7 bases). The CDR3 totals 14 residues. V was pared by 4 bases and J by 5 bases, with 12 bases between. CDR1 and CDR2 from the germline V gene are SGHRS and YFSETQ. Here the CDR3 DNA reads TGCGCCAGCAGCCCGACAGGGAGGACCGGGGAGCTGTTTTTT. This codes for CASSPTGRTGELFF.

The genes are TRBV9 and TRBJ1-6, with D possibly matching TRBD1 (5 bases). The CDR3 consists of 13 residues. V was pared by 2 bases and J by 11 bases, with 11 bases between. Germline CDR1 SGDLS, CDR2 YYNGEE. CDR3 DNA: TGTGCCAGCAGCGTTATGGGGGATCCACCCCTCCACTTT. Protein sequence: CASSVMGDPPLHF.

The rearrangement joins TRBV10-3 to TRBJ1-1; D uncertain. The germline V gene encodes CDR1 ENHRY and CDR2 SYGVKD. This CDR3 region has 11 residues. V lost 10 bases and J lost 4, with 10 bases in between. DNA of the CDR3: TGTGCCACCCTCTGGGGCACTGAAGCTTTCTTT. It encodes CATLWGTEAFF.

This chain connects TRBV29-1 to TRBJ2-4, with a possible D match to TRBD1 (5 bases). The CDR3 has 12 residues. Germline V lookup: CDR1 SQVTM, CDR2 ANQGSEA. The germline V and J ends were trimmed by 7 bases and 2 bases, with 9 bases remaining between them. CDR3 loop: CSGGQTKNIQYF. In nucleotides, the CDR3 is TGCAGCGGAGGACAAACCAAAAACATTCAGTACTTC.

The gene calls are TRBV19 and TRBJ1-1; D is undetermined. This CDR3 is 12 amino acids long. V gave up 4 bases and J gave up 3 bases, with 6 bases separating them. Germline V lookup: CDR1 LNHDA, CDR2 SQIVND (reference sequence). The CDR3 DNA follows: TGTGCCAGTAGTAAGGAGTACACTGAAGCTTTCTTT. This encodes CASSKEYTEAFF.

This chain joins TRBV30 and TRBJ1-3; D is ambiguous. The CDR3 has 13 amino acids. Per germline, CDR1 GTSNPN and CDR2 SVGIG (reference sequence). The V end lost 3 bases, the J end lost 0 bases, and 6 bases lay between the germline ends. The CDR3 DNA is TGTGCCTGGAGGATGAGCTCTGGAAACACCATATATTTT. Encoded protein: CAWRMSSGNTIYF.

This chain's CDR3 is CASAQGRGGAFF. The CDR3 DNA sequence: TGTGCTAGTGCCCAAGGCCGGGGGGGAGCTTTCTTT. This sequence joins TRBV12-5 and TRBJ1-1; D possibly corresponds to TRBD1 (5 bases). V was trimmed by 7 bases and J by 10 bases, leaving 16 bases between them. The CDR3 is made up of 12 amino acids. The germline gives CDR1 LGHNT, CDR2 FRNRAP.

The gene calls are TRBV9 and TRBJ1-5; the D is unclear. The length of the CDR3 is 13 residues. Per germline, CDR1 SGDLS and CDR2 YYNGEE. Trimming pared 2 bases from V and 4 bases from J, leaving 7 bases between. The CDR3 DNA sequence: TGTGCCAGCAGCGTGGAGAGTAATCAGCCCCAGCATTTT. This encodes CASSVESNQPQHF.

The rearrangement uses TRBV6-5 and TRBJ2-7; D call uncertain. V was trimmed by 0 bases and J by 5 bases, leaving 5 bases between them. Germline-derived CDR1 and CDR2 are MNHEY and SVGAGI. CDR3 length: 12 amino acids. CDR3 in DNA: TGTGCCAGCAGTTACTCGAACAACGAGCAGTACTTC. Protein sequence: CASSYSNNEQYF.

The table lists this clone with a count of one. The chain links TRBV5-6 to TRBJ1-1, with D maybe TRBD1 (6 bases). The ends were cut back, 4 bases at V and 2 bases at J, with 18 bases in the middle. Germline CDR1 and CDR2: SGHDT and YYEEEE. The CDR3 has 16 residues. The DNA of the CDR3 is TGTGCCAGCAGCCCTTCTGGGGGGCTACTTAACACTGAAGCTTTCTTT. This codes for CASSPSGGLLNTEAFF. Combining the CDR3 with reference TRBV5-6 and TRBJ1-1 gives the whole variable domain DAGVTQSPTHLIKTRGQQVTLRCSPKSGHDTVSWYQQALGQGPQFIFQYYEEEERQRGNFPDRFSGHQFPNYSSELNVNALLLGDSALYLCASSPSGGLLNTEAFFGQGTRLTVV.

The V gene is TRBV30, the J gene TRBJ1-1; 7 bases fit TRBD1. V gave up 8 bases and J gave up 2 bases; unmatched junction bases: 8. There are 13 residues in the CDR3. The germline V gene has CDR1 GTSNPN and CDR2 SVGIG (reference sequence). CDR3 in amino acids: CAIQGQLNTEAFF. The DNA of the CDR3 is TGTGCCATACAGGGACAGCTTAACACTGAAGCTTTCTTT.

The chain carries TRBV2 and TRBJ1-2; no clear D gene. The CDR3 totals 14 residues. Trimming cost V 4 bases and J 1 base, with 10 bases left between them. In germline, CDR1 is SNHLY, CDR2 FYNNEI. DNA of the CDR3: TGTGCCAGCAGTGTCAGGTTCGATAACTATGGCTACACCTTC. Amino acids: CASSVRFDNYGYTF.